This TCR beta chain comes out of a study of OX40 agonist ivuxolimab in advanced cancers. Overall study: Patients were dosed intravenously with ivuxolimab at 0.01 to 10 mg/kg every 2 weeks. General study results and limits: The average count of expanded clones was higher among CD8+ T cells than among CD4+. CD4+ and CD8+ blood T cells expanded clonally by week 6 at 0.1 to 3.0 mg/kg.

The trim removed 2 bases at V and 5 bases at J, leaving 4 bases unmatched. This CDR3 region has 14 residues. Germline assignment: CDR1 ENHRY and CDR2 SYGVKD. With respect to this clone: The antigen is not known.

The assay was immunoSEQ multiplex PCR, and TCRdb's table has in-frame clones only and misses some. The sample has under 80,000 clones, 90% to 95% seen once. The starting material was CD4+ or CD8+ T cells sorted from blood, obtained in a trial of the OX40 agonist ivuxolimab. This chain connects TRBV10-3 to TRBJ1-1; TRBD1 aligns across 8 bases. This TCR was sampled from an adult with an advanced solid tumor such as melanoma, head and neck, liver or kidney cancer. CDR3 sequence: CAISETGGLTEAFF. DNA of the CDR3: TGTGCCATCAGTGAGACAGGGGGGCTTACTGAAGCTTTCTTT.